This T cell receptor beta chain is from a study of CD8 T cells in ankylosing spondylitis. Comments on this clonotype: Its matching antigen is unknown.

Study conclusions and caveats: Disease-associated clonotypes exhibited CD8+ identity and were relatively infrequent in peripheral blood. Among TCR beta sequences, a motif of eight highly homologous variants appeared characteristic of ankylosing spondylitis blood. According to the report, clones linked to the disease were significantly enriched in matched synovial fluid samples taken from ankylosing spondylitis patients.

Quantitative barcoded 5'-RACE was used to prepare TCR beta libraries. Via MiXCR, TCRdb re-called the 5' RACE reads, giving one row per CDR3 protein. Altogether over 700,000 distinct CDR3 sequences are present, 15% to 20% being singletons, with the ten largest covering 19%. Trimming took 3 bases from V and 3 from J, leaving 9 bases between them. The CDR3 spans 13 residues. The sequence derives from a male donor with ankylosing spondylitis. This chain uses TRBV12-3 or TRBV12-4 with TRBJ2-7; the D is unclear. Sample: blood, either unsorted or a sorted T cell fraction (not recorded which). DNA for the CDR3: TGTGCCAGCAGTTTCGATGGTTTCTACGAGCAGTACTTC. Residues: CASSFDGFYEQYF.